In its sample, the clone carrying this TCR beta chain was seen many times. The target antigen is unknown. The data originate from a study of blood T cells in healthy people across ages. General study findings and limits: Researchers judged that diversity estimates from one million T cells fell short of true values.

Using a J-beta primer mix together with a sample-barcoded 5' primer, a second PCR was run for roughly 7 to 12 cycles. Each CDR3 protein gets one entry after TCRdb re-called the 5' RACE reads with MiXCR. The repertoire holds around 870,000 distinct CDR3 sequences, more than 25% seen once, with 17% in the top ten. All donors came from Russia, were Caucasian and healthy, and spanned ages roughly 6 to 95. Samples each yielded at least 6 micrograms of total RNA. V was pared by 5 bases and J by 1 base, with 2 bases of the junction left unmatched. CDR3 length: 15 residues. The TCR comes from a woman older than 75 in good health. The chain has TRBV12-3 or TRBV12-4 and TRBJ2-5; 12 positions match TRBD2. Source material: blood. CDR3 sequence: CASSRLAGVQETQYF. The CDR3 DNA follows: TGTGCCAGCAGTCGACTAGCGGGGGTCCAAGAGACCCAGTACTTC.